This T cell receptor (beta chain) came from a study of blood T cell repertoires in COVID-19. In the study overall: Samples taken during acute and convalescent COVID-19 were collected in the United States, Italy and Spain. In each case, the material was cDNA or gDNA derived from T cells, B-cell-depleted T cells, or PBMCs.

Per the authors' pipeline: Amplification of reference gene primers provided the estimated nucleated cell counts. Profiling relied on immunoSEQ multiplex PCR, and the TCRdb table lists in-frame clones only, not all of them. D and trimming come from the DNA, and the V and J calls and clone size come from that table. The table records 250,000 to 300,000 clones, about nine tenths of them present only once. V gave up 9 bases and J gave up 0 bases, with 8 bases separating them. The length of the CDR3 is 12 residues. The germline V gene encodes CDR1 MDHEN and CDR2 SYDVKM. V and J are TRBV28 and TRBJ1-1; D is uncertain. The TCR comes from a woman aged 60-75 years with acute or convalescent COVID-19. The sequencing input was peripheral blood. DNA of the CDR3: TGTGCCAGTTCCCAGGTGAACACTGAAGCTTTCTTT. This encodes CASSQVNTEAFF.